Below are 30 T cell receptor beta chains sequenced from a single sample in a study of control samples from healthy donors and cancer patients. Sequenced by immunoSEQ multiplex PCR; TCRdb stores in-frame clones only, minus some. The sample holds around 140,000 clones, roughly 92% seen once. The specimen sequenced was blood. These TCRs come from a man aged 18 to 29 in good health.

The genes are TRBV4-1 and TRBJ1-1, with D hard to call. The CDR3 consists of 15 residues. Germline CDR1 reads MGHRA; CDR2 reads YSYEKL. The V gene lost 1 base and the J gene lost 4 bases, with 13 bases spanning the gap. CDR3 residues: CASSQGRAPTTEAFF. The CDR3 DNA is TGCGCCAGCAGCCAAGGGCGGGCACCAACCACTGAAGCTTTCTTT.

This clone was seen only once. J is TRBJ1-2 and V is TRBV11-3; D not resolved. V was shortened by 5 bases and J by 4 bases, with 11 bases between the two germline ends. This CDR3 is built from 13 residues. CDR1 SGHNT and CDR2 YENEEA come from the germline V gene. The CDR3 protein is CASSLPGGYGYTF. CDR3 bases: TGTGCCAGCAGCCTTCCCGGTGGCTATGGCTACACCTTC.

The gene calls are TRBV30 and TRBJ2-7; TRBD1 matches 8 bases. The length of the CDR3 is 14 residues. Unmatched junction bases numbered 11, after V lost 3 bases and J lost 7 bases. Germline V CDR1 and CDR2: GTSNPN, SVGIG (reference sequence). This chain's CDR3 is CAWRTGGTLGEQYF. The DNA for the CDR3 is TGTGCCTGGAGAACAGGGGGGACCCTGGGGGAGCAGTACTTC.

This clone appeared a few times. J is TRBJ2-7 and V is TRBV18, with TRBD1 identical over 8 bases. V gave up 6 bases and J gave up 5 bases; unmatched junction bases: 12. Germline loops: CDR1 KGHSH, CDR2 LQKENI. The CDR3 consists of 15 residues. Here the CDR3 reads CASSPMGQGANEQYF. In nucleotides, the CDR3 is TGTGCCAGCTCTCCCATGGGGCAGGGGGCCAACGAGCAGTACTTC.

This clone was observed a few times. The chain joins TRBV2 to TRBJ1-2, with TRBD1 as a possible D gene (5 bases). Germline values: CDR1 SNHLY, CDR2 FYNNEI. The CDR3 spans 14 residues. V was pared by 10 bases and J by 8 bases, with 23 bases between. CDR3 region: CANPSPGLVTGYTF. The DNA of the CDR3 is TGTGCCAACCCTTCGCCAGGGCTAGTCACAGGCTACACCTTC.

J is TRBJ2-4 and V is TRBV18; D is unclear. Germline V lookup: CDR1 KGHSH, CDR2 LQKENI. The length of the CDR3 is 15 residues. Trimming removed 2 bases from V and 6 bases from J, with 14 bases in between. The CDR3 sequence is CASSPNSPPINIQYF. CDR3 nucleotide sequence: TGTGCCAGCTCACCAAACAGCCCCCCGATAAACATTCAGTACTTC.

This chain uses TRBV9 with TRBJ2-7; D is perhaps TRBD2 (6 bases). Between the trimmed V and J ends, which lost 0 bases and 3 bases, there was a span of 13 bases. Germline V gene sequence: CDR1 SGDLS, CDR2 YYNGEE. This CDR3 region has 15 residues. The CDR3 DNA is TGTGCCAGCAGCGTAGCGGGGGAAGCCGTCTACGAGCAGTACTTC. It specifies CASSVAGEAVYEQYF.

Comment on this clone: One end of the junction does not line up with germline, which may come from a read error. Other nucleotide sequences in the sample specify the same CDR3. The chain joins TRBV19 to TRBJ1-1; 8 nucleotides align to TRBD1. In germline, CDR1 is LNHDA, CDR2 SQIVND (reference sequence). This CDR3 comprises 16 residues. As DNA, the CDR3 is TGTGCCAGTAGTTTAAGATCGGGACAGGAGAACACCGAAGCTTTCTTT. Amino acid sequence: CASSLRSGQENTEAFF.

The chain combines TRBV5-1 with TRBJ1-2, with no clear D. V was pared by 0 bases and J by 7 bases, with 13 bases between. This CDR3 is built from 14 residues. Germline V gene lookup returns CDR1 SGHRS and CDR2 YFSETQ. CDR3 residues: CASSLADRGGGYTF. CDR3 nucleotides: TGCGCCAGCAGCTTGGCAGACCGAGGAGGTGGCTACACCTTC.

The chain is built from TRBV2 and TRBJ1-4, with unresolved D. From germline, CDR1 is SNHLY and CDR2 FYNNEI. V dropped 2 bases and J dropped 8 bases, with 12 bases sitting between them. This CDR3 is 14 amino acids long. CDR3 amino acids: CASSELGIPEKLFF. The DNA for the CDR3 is TGTGCCAGCAGTGAATTAGGGATTCCCGAAAAACTGTTTTTT.

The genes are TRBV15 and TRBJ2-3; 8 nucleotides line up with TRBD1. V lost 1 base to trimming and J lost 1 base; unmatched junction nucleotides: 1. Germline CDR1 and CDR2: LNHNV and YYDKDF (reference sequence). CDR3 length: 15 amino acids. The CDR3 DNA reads TGTGCCACCAGCAGAGGGGGACAGGGCACAGATACGCAGTATTTT. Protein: CATSRGGQGTDTQYF. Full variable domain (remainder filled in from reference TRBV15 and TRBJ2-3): DAMVIQNPRYQVTQFGKPVTLSCSQTLNHNVMYWYQQKSSQAPKLLFHYYDKDFNNEADTPDNFQSRRPNTSFCFLDIRSPGLGDTAMYLCATSRGGQGTDTQYFGPGTRLTVL.

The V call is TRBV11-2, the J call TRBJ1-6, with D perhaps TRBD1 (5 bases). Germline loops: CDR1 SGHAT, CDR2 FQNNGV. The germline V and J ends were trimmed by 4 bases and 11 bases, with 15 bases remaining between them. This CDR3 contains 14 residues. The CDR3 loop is CASSSYQGGPPLHF. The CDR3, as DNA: TGTGCCAGCAGCTCATACCAGGGTGGGCCACCCCTCCACTTT.

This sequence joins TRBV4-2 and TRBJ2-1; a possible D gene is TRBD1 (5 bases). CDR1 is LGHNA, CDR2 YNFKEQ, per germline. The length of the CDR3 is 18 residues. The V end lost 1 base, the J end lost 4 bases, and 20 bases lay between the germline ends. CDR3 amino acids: CASSQGVSRGVFYNEQFF. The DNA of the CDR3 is TGTGCCAGCAGCCAAGGGGTCTCTAGGGGCGTTTTTTACAATGAGCAGTTCTTC.

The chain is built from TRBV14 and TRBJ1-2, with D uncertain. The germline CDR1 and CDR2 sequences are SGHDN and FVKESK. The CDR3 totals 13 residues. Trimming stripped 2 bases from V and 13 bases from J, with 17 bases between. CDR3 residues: CASSQSTRVPLTF. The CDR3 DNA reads TGTGCCAGCAGCCAATCCACAAGGGTCCCCCTCACCTTC.

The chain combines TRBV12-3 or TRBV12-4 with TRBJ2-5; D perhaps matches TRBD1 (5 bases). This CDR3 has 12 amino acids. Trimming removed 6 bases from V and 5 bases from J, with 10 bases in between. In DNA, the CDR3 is TGTGCCAGCAGGACAGTGGGGGAGACCCAGTACTTC. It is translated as CASRTVGETQYF.

The CDR3, as DNA: TGCGCCAGCAGCCAACTTGTAGCATCGCCCTATTCACCCCTCCACTTT. It codes for CASSQLVASPYSPLHF. The J gene is TRBJ1-6, the V gene TRBV4-1, with D unresolved. Germline CDR1 is MGHRA and CDR2 is YSYEKL. The CDR3 is 16 amino acids. Trimming shortened V by 2 bases and J by 8 bases, and 16 bases separated the two germline ends.

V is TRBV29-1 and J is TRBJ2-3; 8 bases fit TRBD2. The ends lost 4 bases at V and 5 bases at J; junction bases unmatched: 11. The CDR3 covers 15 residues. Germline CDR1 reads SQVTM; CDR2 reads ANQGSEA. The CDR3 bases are TGCAGCGTTGTCGGGGGGGCTATCTGGGGAGATACGCAGTATTTT. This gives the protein CSVVGGAIWGDTQYF.

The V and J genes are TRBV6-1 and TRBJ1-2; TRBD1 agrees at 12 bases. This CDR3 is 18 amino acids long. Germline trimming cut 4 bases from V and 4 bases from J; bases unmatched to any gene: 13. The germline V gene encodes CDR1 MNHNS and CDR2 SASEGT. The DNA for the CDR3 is TGTGCCAGCAGTGGCCTAGGGGGACAGGGGGCGCCGGGCTATGGCTACACCTTC. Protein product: CASSGLGGQGAPGYGYTF.

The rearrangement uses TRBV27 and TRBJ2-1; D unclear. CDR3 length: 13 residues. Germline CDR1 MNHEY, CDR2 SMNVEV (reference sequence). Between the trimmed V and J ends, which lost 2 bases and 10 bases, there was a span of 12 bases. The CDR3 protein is CASSLGRSQEQFF. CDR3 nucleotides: TGTGCCAGCAGTTTAGGCAGGTCCCAGGAGCAGTTCTTC.

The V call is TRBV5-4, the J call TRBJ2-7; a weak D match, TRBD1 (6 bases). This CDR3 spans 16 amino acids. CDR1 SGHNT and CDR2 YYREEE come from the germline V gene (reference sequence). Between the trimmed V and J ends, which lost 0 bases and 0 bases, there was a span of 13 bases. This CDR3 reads CASSLDWQGSSYEQYF. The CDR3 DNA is TGTGCCAGCAGCTTGGATTGGCAGGGGAGCTCCTACGAGCAGTACTTC.

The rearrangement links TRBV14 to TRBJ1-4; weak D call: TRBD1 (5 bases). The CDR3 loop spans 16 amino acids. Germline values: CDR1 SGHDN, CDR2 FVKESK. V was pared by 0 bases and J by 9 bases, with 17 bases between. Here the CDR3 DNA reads TGTGCCAGCAGCCAAGATCCCTGGGCAGGGCCACAAAAACTGTTTTTT. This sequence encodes CASSQDPWAGPQKLFF.

The CDR3 DNA follows: TGCGCCAGCAGCAAGGAGTCTCGCCGTAATTCACCCCTCCACTTT. The encoded protein is CASSKESRRNSPLHF. The rearrangement joins TRBV5-1 to TRBJ1-6; D unclear. Trimming left V 4 bases short and J 6 bases short, with 14 bases between. The CDR3 runs to 15 residues. Germline V gene sequence: CDR1 SGHRS, CDR2 YFSETQ.

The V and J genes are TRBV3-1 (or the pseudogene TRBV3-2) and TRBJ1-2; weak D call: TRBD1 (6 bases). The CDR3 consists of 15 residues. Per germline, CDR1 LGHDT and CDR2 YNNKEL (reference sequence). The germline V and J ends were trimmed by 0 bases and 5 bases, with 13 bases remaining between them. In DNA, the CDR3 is TGTGCCAGCAGCCAAGATGACAGGTCCCTTTATGGCTACACCTTC. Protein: CASSQDDRSLYGYTF.

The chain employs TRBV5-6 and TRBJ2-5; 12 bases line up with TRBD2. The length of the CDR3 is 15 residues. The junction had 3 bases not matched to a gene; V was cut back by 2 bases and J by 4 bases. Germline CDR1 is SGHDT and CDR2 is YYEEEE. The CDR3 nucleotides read TGTGCCAGCAGCTTTCTAGCGGGGGGGAGAGAGACCCAGTACTTC. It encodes CASSFLAGGRETQYF.

The CDR3 DNA reads as TGTGCCAGCAGCCCTCGGGGCCTTATGCGGGGCTACACCTTC. It is translated as CASSPRGLMRGYTF. This chain links TRBV14 with TRBJ1-2; TRBD1 might be the D (5 bases). The CDR3 length is 14 residues. The V end was cut by 4 bases, the J end by 8 bases, with 17 bases between. The germline V gene has CDR1 SGHDN and CDR2 FVKESK.

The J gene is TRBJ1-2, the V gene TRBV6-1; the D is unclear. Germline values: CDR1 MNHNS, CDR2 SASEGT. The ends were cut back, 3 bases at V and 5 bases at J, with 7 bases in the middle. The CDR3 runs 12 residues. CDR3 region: CASSDSEYGYTF. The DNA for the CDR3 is TGTGCCAGCAGTGACAGCGAATATGGCTACACCTTC.

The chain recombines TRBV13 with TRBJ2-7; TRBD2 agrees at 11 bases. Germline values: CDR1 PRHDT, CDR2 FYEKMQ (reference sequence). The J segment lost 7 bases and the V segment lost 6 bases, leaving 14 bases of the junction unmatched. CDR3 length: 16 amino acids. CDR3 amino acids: CASRKLAGALQGEQYF. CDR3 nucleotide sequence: TGTGCCAGCAGGAAACTAGCGGGGGCCTTACAGGGGGAGCAGTACTTC.

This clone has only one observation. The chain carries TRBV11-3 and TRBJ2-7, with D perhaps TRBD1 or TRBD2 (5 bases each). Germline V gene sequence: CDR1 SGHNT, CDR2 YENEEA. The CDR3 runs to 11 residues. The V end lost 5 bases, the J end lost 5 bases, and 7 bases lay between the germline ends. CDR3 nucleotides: TGTGCCAGCAGCATGGGGGACGAGCAGTACTTC. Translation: CASSMGDEQYF.

The CDR3 coding sequence is TGTGCCAGCAGCTTTAACGGCCCTGAGCAGTTCTTC. Translation: CASSFNGPEQFF. The chain employs TRBV7-2 and TRBJ2-1; D is uncertain. Germline V lookup: CDR1 SGHTA, CDR2 FQGNSA. Trimming pared 3 bases from V and 9 bases from J, leaving 9 bases between. This CDR3 comprises 12 residues.

CDR3 sequence (DNA): TGTGCCAGCAGTGAACCGGGACAGGTGACAGGTGGCTACACCTTC. Encoded protein: CASSEPGQVTGGYTF. The rearrangement uses TRBV6-1 and TRBJ1-2; 8 bases align to TRBD1. J gave up 7 bases and V 2 bases, and 9 bases lay outside the gene matches. Germline loops: CDR1 MNHNS, CDR2 SASEGT. The CDR3 is 15 residues long.